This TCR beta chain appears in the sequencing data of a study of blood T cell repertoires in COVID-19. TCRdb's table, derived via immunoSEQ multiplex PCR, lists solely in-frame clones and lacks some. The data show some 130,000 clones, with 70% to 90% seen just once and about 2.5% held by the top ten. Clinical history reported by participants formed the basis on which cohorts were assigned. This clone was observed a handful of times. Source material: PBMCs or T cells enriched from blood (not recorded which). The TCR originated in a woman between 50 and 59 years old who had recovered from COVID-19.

CDR3 sequence reads: CASSIQTGVDSPLHF. The CDR3 region has the DNA TGTGCCAGTAGTATACAGACAGGGGTTGATTCACCCCTCCACTTT. The J gene is TRBJ1-6, the V gene TRBV19; 8 bases agree with TRBD1. The CDR3 covers 15 residues. The junction had 5 bases not matched to a gene; V was cut back by 2 bases and J by 8 bases. Germline V CDR1 and CDR2: LNHDA, SQIVND (reference sequence). Based on the CDR3 plus reference TRBV19 and TRBJ1-6, the full variable domain is DGGITQSPKYLFRKEGQNVTLSCEQNLNHDAMYWYRQDPGQGLRLIYYSQIVNDFQKGDIAEGYSVSREKKESFPLTVTSAQKNPTAFYLCASSIQTGVDSPLHFGNGTRLTVT.